These 31 T cell receptor beta chains share one sample of origin, sequenced in a study of blood T cell repertoires in COVID-19. The method was immunoSEQ multiplex PCR; TCRdb's version includes in-frame clones alone and lacks a portion of them. The sample consists of about 120,000 clones, around 80% of them appearing once. Sequencing used peripheral blood. These receptors were taken from a man aged 65-85 years with active or convalescent COVID-19.

The chain couples TRBV28 to TRBJ1-1; no definite D call. Between the trimmed V and J ends, which lost 6 bases and 1 base, there was a span of 12 bases. The CDR3 runs to 14 residues. CDR1 is MDHEN, CDR2 SYDVKM, per germline. CDR3: CASSPDGWNTEAFF. Written as DNA, the CDR3 is TGTGCCAGCAGCCCCGATGGCTGGAACACTGAAGCTTTCTTT.

A few counts support this clone. The CDR3 nucleotides read TGTGCCAGCAGCTTAGATGGGGGCGCTGAAGCTTTCTTT. It codes for CASSLDGGAEAFF. The chain recombines TRBV7-9 with TRBJ1-1; the D gene is possibly TRBD1 (6 bases). V dropped 1 base and J dropped 6 bases, with 9 bases sitting between them. The CDR3 loop spans 13 amino acids. CDR1 SEHNR and CDR2 FQNEAQ come from the germline V gene (reference sequence).

This chain links TRBV11-3 with TRBJ2-5; possibly TRBD2 for D (6 bases). The germline CDR1 and CDR2 sequences are SGHNT and YENEEA. This CDR3 spans 14 amino acids. V shed 0 bases and J shed 5 bases, with 10 bases lying between them. This CDR3 reads CASSLDDGGETQYF. The CDR3, as DNA: TGTGCCAGCAGCTTAGACGACGGGGGTGAGACCCAGTACTTC.

The rearrangement joins TRBV3-1 (or the pseudogene TRBV3-2) to TRBJ2-3; 12 bases are shared with TRBD1. The germline V gene has CDR1 LGHDT and CDR2 YNNKEL (reference sequence). The CDR3 is made up of 15 amino acids. Unmatched junction bases numbered 8, after V lost 7 bases and J lost 6 bases. The CDR3 here is CASTPRDRGLDTQYF. Written as DNA, the CDR3 is TGTGCCAGCACTCCCCGGGACAGGGGGCTCGATACGCAGTATTTT.

This sequence joins TRBV7-9 and TRBJ2-5; TRBD2 matches at 7 bases. The CDR3 is made up of 15 amino acids. The germline CDR1 and CDR2 sequences are SEHNR and FQNEAQ (reference sequence). J was trimmed by 3 bases and V by 1 base; bases with no gene match: 5. The CDR3 nucleotides are TGTGCCAGCAGCTTAGTTCTGAGCGGGGAAGAGACCCAGTACTTC. This encodes CASSLVLSGEETQYF.

The chain employs TRBV14 and TRBJ1-1; TRBD1 is a possible D gene (6 bases). Germline values: CDR1 SGHDN, CDR2 FVKESK. The CDR3 covers 14 residues. V was shortened by 5 bases and J by 11 bases, with 21 bases between the two germline ends. CDR3 bases: TGTGCCAGCAGCACCCTAAATGAACAGGGCCCGGCTTTCTTT. Its protein is CASSTLNEQGPAFF.

In this sample, this clone turned up a few times. This chain links TRBV7-3 with TRBJ2-2; 10 bases map to TRBD2. After removal of 5 bases from V and 4 bases from J, the junction contained 7 bases not matched to a gene. This CDR3 is built from 16 residues. Germline V CDR1 and CDR2: SGHTA, FQGTGA. CDR3 protein: CASSLQRGGSTGELFF. CDR3 in DNA: TGTGCCAGCAGCCTCCAGCGGGGGGGTTCCACCGGGGAGCTGTTTTTT.

The chain employs TRBV4-1 and TRBJ1-2; TRBD1 matches 7 bases. Germline lookup yields CDR1 MGHRA and CDR2 YSYEKL. The CDR3 loop spans 15 amino acids. V shed 0 bases and J 2 bases; nucleotides not matched to a gene: 3. The CDR3 sequence: CASSQEGTANYGYTF. The CDR3 bases are TGCGCCAGCAGCCAAGAGGGGACAGCCAACTATGGCTACACCTTC.

This chain uses TRBV4-2 with TRBJ1-2; no clear D. V gave up 0 bases and J gave up 8 bases, with 16 bases separating them. CDR1 and CDR2 from the germline V gene are LGHNA and YNFKEQ. The CDR3 runs to 15 residues. For the CDR3, the DNA is TGTGCCAGCAGCCAAGACGGACTGCCCTCGGGAGGCTACACCTTC. It yields the protein CASSQDGLPSGGYTF.

V usage is TRBV11-2 and J usage is TRBJ2-1; possible D gene TRBD1, 6 bases. Germline-derived CDR1 and CDR2 are SGHAT and FQNNGV. Trimming removed 0 bases at V and 4 bases at J, with 10 bases between. This CDR3 comprises 15 residues. This CDR3 reads CASSLDTGSYNEQFF. CDR3 DNA sequence: TGTGCCAGCAGCTTAGATACAGGGAGTTACAATGAGCAGTTCTTC.

V usage is TRBV9 and J usage is TRBJ1-4; the D is unclear. The CDR3 extends over 13 amino acids. V was pared by 4 bases and J by 2 bases, with 6 bases between. The germline gives CDR1 SGDLS, CDR2 YYNGEE. The CDR3 reads CASSRSTNEKLFF. The CDR3 DNA follows: TGTGCCAGCAGCCGGTCCACTAATGAAAAACTGTTTTTT.

This clone was detected only a few times. The rearrangement uses TRBV9 and TRBJ1-3, with a weak D call TRBD1 (6 bases). The CDR3 length is 15 residues. Germline CDR1 SGDLS, CDR2 YYNGEE. Trimming removed 2 bases from V and 2 bases from J, with 11 bases in between. CDR3 sequence reads: CASSVGAVPGNTIYF. CDR3 nucleotides: TGTGCCAGCAGCGTGGGGGCGGTTCCTGGAAACACCATATATTTT.

The rearrangement uses TRBV15 and TRBJ1-2, with D uncertain. The germline V gene encodes CDR1 LNHNV and CDR2 YYDKDF (reference sequence). The CDR3 is made up of 14 amino acids. V was shortened by 0 bases and J by 3 bases, with 8 bases between the two germline ends. The CDR3 protein is CATSRDMGDYGYTF. CDR3 sequence (DNA): TGTGCCACCAGCAGAGATATGGGCGACTATGGCTACACCTTC. Full variable domain (remainder filled in from reference TRBV15 and TRBJ1-2): DAMVIQNPRYQVTQFGKPVTLSCSQTLNHNVMYWYQQKSSQAPKLLFHYYDKDFNNEADTPDNFQSRRPNTSFCFLDIRSPGLGDTAMYLCATSRDMGDYGYTFGSGTRLTVV.

The chain carries TRBV5-1 and TRBJ1-3; tentatively, D is TRBD1 (5 bases). The CDR3 spans 14 residues. V lost 4 bases and J lost 0, with 8 bases in between. Germline V gene sequence: CDR1 SGHRS, CDR2 YFSETQ. CDR3 coding DNA: TGCGCCAGCAGCCCGGGGGTCTCTGGAAACACCATATATTTT. It is translated as CASSPGVSGNTIYF.

J is TRBJ2-6 and V is TRBV19; D is ambiguous. The V end was cut by 5 bases, the J end by 8 bases, with 7 bases between. CDR3 length: 12 residues. CDR1 is LNHDA, CDR2 SQIVND, per germline (reference sequence). The CDR3 DNA is TGTGCCAGTAGTCCACAAACCAACGTCCTGACTTTC. It translates to CASSPQTNVLTF. Looking up the rest from reference TRBV19 and TRBJ2-6 gives the full variable domain: DGGITQSPKYLFRKEGQNVTLSCEQNLNHDAMYWYRQDPGQGLRLIYYSQIVNDFQKGDIAEGYSVSREKKESFPLTVTSAQKNPTAFYLCASSPQTNVLTFGAGSRLTVL.

This chain uses TRBV5-4 with TRBJ2-1; the D gene is possibly TRBD2 (6 bases). The CDR3 consists of 14 residues. Germline V gives CDR1 SGHNT, CDR2 YYREEE (reference sequence). V lost 5 bases to trimming and J lost 9 bases, with 18 bases between them. CDR3 sequence: CASRERRELGEQFF. In DNA form, the CDR3 reads TGTGCCAGCAGGGAGCGTCGGGAGCTGGGTGAGCAGTTCTTC.

This clone came up a few times. This sequence joins TRBV29-1 and TRBJ1-5; D call uncertain. V was pared by 4 bases and J by 3 bases, with 10 bases between. The CDR3 sequence is 13 residues long. Germline V gives CDR1 SQVTM, CDR2 ANQGSEA. CDR3 sequence (DNA): TGCAGCGTTGTAATGGGAGTCAATCAGCCCCAGCATTTT. The encoded protein is CSVVMGVNQPQHF. The full variable domain, rest sourced from reference TRBV29-1 and TRBJ1-5, is SAVISQKPSRDICQRGTSLTIQCQVDSQVTMMFWYRQQPGQSLTLIATANQGSEATYESGFVIDKFPISRPNLTFSTLTVSNMSPEDSSIYLCSVVMGVNQPQHFGDGTRLSIL.

This clone was seen a few times. The chain has TRBV18 and TRBJ1-1, with 7 bases identical to TRBD1. The CDR3 has 15 amino acids. CDR1 is KGHSH and CDR2 is LQKENI in the germline V gene. Trimming at V came to 3 bases and at J to 0 bases, leaving 4 bases not matched to a gene. For the CDR3, the DNA is TGTGCCAGCTCACCGACGACAGGGTTGAACACTGAAGCTTTCTTT. Translated, it gives CASSPTTGLNTEAFF.

The chain couples TRBV5-1 to TRBJ2-4, with 8 bases identical to TRBD1. J gave up 5 bases and V 2 bases, and 6 bases lay outside the gene matches. This CDR3 contains 15 residues. From germline, CDR1 is SGHRS and CDR2 YFSETQ. DNA of the CDR3: TGCGCCAGCAGCTTCGGACAGGGCTTCCAAAACATTCAGTACTTC. Translated, it gives CASSFGQGFQNIQYF. Variable domain in full (rest from reference TRBV5-1 and TRBJ2-4): KAGVTQTPRYLIKTRGQQVTLSCSPISGHRSVSWYQQTPGQGLQFLFEYFSETQRNKGNFPGRFSGRQFSNSRSEMNVSTLELGDSALYLCASSFGQGFQNIQYFGAGTRLSVL.

V is TRBV29-1 and J is TRBJ1-2; D perhaps matches TRBD1 (5 bases). The germline V gene has CDR1 SQVTM and CDR2 ANQGSEA. Trimming cost V 1 base and J 0 bases, with 18 bases left between them. The length of the CDR3 is 17 residues. The CDR3 reads CSVEAFLTAKPNYGYTF. The CDR3, as DNA: TGCAGCGTTGAAGCGTTTTTGACAGCTAAGCCTAACTATGGCTACACCTTC.

J is TRBJ2-6 and V is TRBV10-3; 8 positions agree with TRBD1. CDR3 length equals 15 residues. In germline, CDR1 is ENHRY, CDR2 SYGVKD. Trimming cost V 4 bases and J 4 bases; bases outside gene matches: 3. The DNA for the CDR3 is TGTGCCATCAGTGCGACAGGGGTCGGGGCCAACGTCCTGACTTTC. It is translated as CAISATGVGANVLTF.

This clone was seen a few times. V and J are TRBV19 and TRBJ2-7; D gene ambiguous. The V end lost 5 bases, the J end lost 2 bases, and 13 bases lay between the germline ends. CDR3 length: 14 residues. CDR1 is LNHDA and CDR2 is SQIVND in the germline V gene (reference sequence). The CDR3 is CASSHHSRPYEQYF. The CDR3 DNA sequence: TGTGCCAGTAGTCACCACTCCAGGCCCTACGAGCAGTACTTC. Based on the CDR3 plus reference TRBV19 and TRBJ2-7, the full variable domain is DGGITQSPKYLFRKEGQNVTLSCEQNLNHDAMYWYRQDPGQGLRLIYYSQIVNDFQKGDIAEGYSVSREKKESFPLTVTSAQKNPTAFYLCASSHHSRPYEQYFGPGTRLTVT.

The chain links TRBV6-4 to TRBJ2-1; perhaps TRBD1 as D (6 bases). Germline V gene sequence: CDR1 MRHNA, CDR2 SNTAGT. Deletions cut 0 bases from V and 4 bases from J, with 10 bases between. This CDR3 has 15 amino acids. The CDR3 nucleotides read TGTGCCAGCAGTGACTCCGGGACACCGTACAATGAGCAGTTCTTC. Protein: CASSDSGTPYNEQFF.

This sequence joins TRBV18 and TRBJ1-3; 9 bases fit TRBD1. Trimming at V came to 3 bases and at J to 9 bases, leaving 12 bases not matched to a gene. The CDR3 runs to 16 residues. Germline V gene sequence: CDR1 KGHSH, CDR2 LQKENI. This CDR3 is CASSPDRGTSSGTIYF. The CDR3 bases are TGTGCCAGCTCACCCGACAGGGGGACAAGTTCGGGCACCATATATTTT.

The genes are TRBV24-1 and TRBJ1-5; D gene uncertain. This CDR3 has 16 residues. Trimming removed 3 bases at V and 3 bases at J, with 14 bases between. Germline CDR1 reads KGHDR; CDR2 reads SFDVKD. CDR3 amino acids: CATSDPRAGVNQPQHF. The CDR3 nucleotides are TGTGCCACCAGTGATCCCCGGGCGGGTGTCAATCAGCCCCAGCATTTT.

The chain links TRBV5-4 to TRBJ2-3, with D unclear. Trimming pared 0 bases from V and 1 base from J, leaving 9 bases between. This CDR3 spans 15 amino acids. The germline CDR1 and CDR2 sequences are SGHNT and YYREEE (reference sequence). Here the CDR3 reads CASSLGGSGTDTQYF. CDR3 DNA sequence: TGTGCCAGCAGCTTGGGAGGTTCTGGCACAGATACGCAGTATTTT.

The chain couples TRBV11-2 to TRBJ1-1; D unclear. V was pared by 0 bases and J by 1 base, with 12 bases between. The germline gives CDR1 SGHAT, CDR2 FQNNGV. The CDR3 sequence is 16 residues long. CDR3 in amino acids: CASSLDLAQANTEAFF. Written as DNA, the CDR3 is TGTGCCAGCAGCTTAGATCTCGCCCAAGCGAACACTGAAGCTTTCTTT.

The chain links TRBV7-9 to TRBJ1-6; 9 nucleotides agree with TRBD1. The CDR3 contains 15 residues. Germline V gene data show CDR1 as SEHNR and CDR2 as FQNEAQ (reference sequence). V was pared by 3 bases and J by 7 bases, with 4 bases of the junction left unmatched. The CDR3 DNA sequence: TGTGCCAGCAGCTTCAGGACAGGGGAAAATTCACCCCTCCACTTT. It yields the protein CASSFRTGENSPLHF.

The V and J genes are TRBV2 and TRBJ1-5, with a possible D match to TRBD1 (6 bases). The V gene's germline CDR1 is SNHLY and CDR2 FYNNEI. The germline V and J ends were trimmed by 3 bases and 4 bases, with 10 bases remaining between them. The CDR3 runs 14 residues. The CDR3 DNA follows: TGTGCCAGCAGTGAGGGGGCGCAAAATCAGCCCCAGCATTTT. This encodes CASSEGAQNQPQHF. Looking up the rest from reference TRBV2 and TRBJ1-5 gives the full variable domain: EPEVTQTPSHQVTQMGQEVILRCVPISNHLYFYWYRQILGQKVEFLVSFYNNEISEKSEIFDDQFSVERPDGSNFTLKIRSTKLEDSAMYFCASSEGAQNQPQHFGDGTRLSIL.

The rearrangement links TRBV4-3 to TRBJ2-5; D not certain. From germline, CDR1 is LGHNA and CDR2 YSLEER. The CDR3 contains 15 residues. V lost 1 base to trimming and J lost 4 bases, with 13 bases between them. The CDR3 coding sequence is TGCGCCAGCAGCCAAGGGGTTTCGGGTTCAGAGACCCAGTACTTC. Protein sequence: CASSQGVSGSETQYF.

The chain uses TRBV18 and TRBJ1-2, with D hard to call. V gave up 5 bases and J gave up 1 base, with 11 bases separating them. This CDR3 is 14 amino acids long. Per the germline V gene, CDR1 is KGHSH and CDR2 is LQKENI. This CDR3 is CASSGDARNYGYTF. CDR3 DNA: TGTGCCAGCTCAGGAGATGCTCGTAACTATGGCTACACCTTC. The full variable domain, rest sourced from reference TRBV18 and TRBJ1-2, is NAGVMQNPRHLVRRRGQEARLRCSPMKGHSHVYWYRQLPEEGLKFMVYLQKENIIDESGMPKERFSAEFPKEGPSILRIQQVVRGDSAAYFCASSGDARNYGYTFGSGTRLTVV.